The 2 T cell receptor beta chains reported below all come from one sample, sequenced in a study of identifying expanded T cells in peripheral blood. Sequencing was performed with immunoSEQ multiplex PCR; in TCRdb, only in-frame clones are kept and a portion is missing. The sample lists some 97,000 clones, around nine tenths occurring once. Sample: blood. The receptor source for this set is a person between 18 and 69 years old in good health.

The sample holds one count of this clone. The chain's CDR3 is CASSVGQGGQPQHF. The CDR3, as DNA: TGTGCCAGCAGCGTCGGGCAGGGAGGACAGCCCCAGCATTTT. The chain uses TRBV9 and TRBJ1-5; TRBD1 might be the D (5 bases). This CDR3 is built from 14 residues. V was pared by 2 bases and J by 7 bases, with 13 bases between. Germline CDR1 is SGDLS and CDR2 is YYNGEE.

The chain joins TRBV9 to TRBJ1-4; 9 bases are shared with TRBD1. The length of the CDR3 is 16 residues. The ends lost 4 bases at V and 8 bases at J; junction bases unmatched: 12. Germline CDR1 is SGDLS and CDR2 is YYNGEE. As DNA, the CDR3 is TGTGCCAGCAGCCCTTTTACCGGGACAGGGAGCGAAAAACTGTTTTTT. This encodes CASSPFTGTGSEKLFF.